What follows is one T cell receptor (beta chain) and its context. The participants were between about 18 and 90 years old and came from under 25 US areas. Participant reports of clinical history set cohort assignment. CDR3 length equals 18 residues. The method was immunoSEQ multiplex PCR; TCRdb's version includes in-frame clones alone and lacks a portion of them. The table records 210,000 or so clones, 86% of them present only once. The data derive from a study of blood T cell repertoires in COVID-19. Overall study: Recovered participants had two consecutive negative NP/OP PCR tests, healthcare professional clearance, or symptom resolution. COVID-19 samples from acute and convalescent phases originated in the United States, Italy and Spain.

Sequencing used PBMCs or T cells enriched from blood (not recorded which). V gene TRBV21-1 combines with J gene TRBJ1-2; the table's TRBD1 call for D was not verified on the DNA. TRBV21-1 is reported as a pseudogene. The receptor comes from a woman between 45 and 60 years old in a cohort exposed to, infected with or recovered from COVID-19 (not recorded which). CDR3 in DNA: TGTGCCAGCAGCAAAGTAGGGGTACGGTCAGGGGGTCACTATGGCTACACCTTC. It codes for CASSKVGVRSGGHYGYTF.